This TCR beta chain came from a study of blood T cell repertoires in COVID-19. Across the whole study: T cells, B-cell-depleted T cells, or PBMCs supplied cDNA or gDNA.

Trimming removed 5 bases from V and 3 bases from J, with 13 bases in between. This CDR3 contains 15 residues. Germline CDR1 MNHEY, CDR2 SVGEGT. Authors' data handling: Amplification with reference gene primers provided the estimates of nucleated cell counts. Clones were read by immunoSEQ multiplex PCR, and TCRdb kept only the in-frame ones, dropping some. Clone size and the V and J calls come from that table; the DNA yielded D and trimming. The sample records about 160,000 clones, around 92% being singletons. The V call is TRBV6-2 or TRBV6-3, the J call TRBJ2-2, with TRBD2 as a possible D gene (5 bases). This TCR was sampled from a man aged 25-45 years with COVID-19, enrolled during active disease. Material: peripheral blood. This chain's CDR3 is CASSDLWRDTGELFF. CDR3 nucleotide sequence: TGTGCCAGCAGTGACCTTTGGCGGGACACCGGGGAGCTGTTTTTT.